A single T cell receptor (beta chain) is shown here with its context. Patients were left out if they had other autoimmune diseases, uncontrolled infections, pregnancy or lactation. PBMCs had their origin in fresh peripheral blood (roughly 10 ml). This entry comes from a study of Graves' ophthalmopathy and Graves' hyperthyroidism. The germline V gene encodes CDR1 MGHDK and CDR2 SYGVNS. CDR3 length: 14 amino acids. V shed 5 bases and J shed 5 bases, with 15 bases lying between them. RNA transcripts were the source from which TCR beta CDR3 regions were amplified. Investigators did first-round RT-PCR with HTBI primers, then second-round multiplex PCR. TCRdb itself ran the multiplex PCR reads through MiXCR, one entry per CDR3 protein. This table holds about 700,000 distinct CDR3 sequences, around 40% found once.

The chain combines TRBV25-1 with TRBJ1-1; D unresolved. The clonotype was recovered from an adult man with Graves' ophthalmopathy. Sequenced input: peripheral blood. CDR3 in amino acids: CASSFAGRRTEAFF. The CDR3 DNA sequence: TGTGCCAGCAGTTTTGCGGGGAGGAGGACTGAAGCTTTCTTT.